The 25 T cell receptor beta chains in this list originate from one sample, sequenced in a study of shared clonotypes between healthy human individuals. Only CD45RO-negative cells positively selected for CCR7 counted as naive CD8 cells, so terminally differentiated effector memory CD45RA+ cells were excluded. Assay used: immunoSEQ multiplex PCR; TCRdb lists only in-frame clones, some missing. Found here are around 1.9 million clones, under 95% of them singletons; the top ten hold about 1.8%. The sequenced sample consisted of naive CD8+ T cells from PBMCs. All receptors come from a man younger than 30 in good health. Some clones in this sample may be carry-over from other donors' samples.

To note about this clone: Different DNA sequences within this sample yield the same CDR3. The chain carries TRBV7-9 and TRBJ2-3, with D uncertain. The CDR3 is made up of 13 amino acids. V dropped 1 base and J dropped 3 bases, with 5 bases sitting between them. CDR1 and CDR2 (germline): SEHNR, FQNEAQ (reference sequence). CDR3 region: CASSLGATDTQYF. Here the CDR3 DNA reads TGTGCCAGCAGCTTAGGGGCGACAGATACGCAGTATTTT.

The rearrangement links TRBV4-1 to TRBJ1-3; TRBD1 matches at 8 bases. This CDR3 has 16 amino acids. Germline trimming cut 4 bases from V and 2 bases from J; bases unmatched to any gene: 7. Germline V gives CDR1 MGHRA, CDR2 YSYEKL. The CDR3 region is CASSPSRTGPGNTIYF. The CDR3 DNA follows: TGCGCCAGCAGCCCTTCCCGGACAGGGCCTGGAAACACCATATATTTT.

The chain employs TRBV5-6 and TRBJ2-1; no firm D call. Trimming stripped 4 bases from V and 10 bases from J, with 9 bases between. The CDR3 is 11 amino acids. Germline V CDR1 and CDR2: SGHDT, YYEEEE. The CDR3 protein is CASSHAVEQFF. Here the CDR3 DNA reads TGTGCCAGCAGCCATGCGGTGGAGCAGTTCTTC.

The chain employs TRBV19 and TRBJ2-5; a possible D gene is TRBD1 (6 bases). The V gene lost 3 bases and the J gene lost 1 base, with 15 bases spanning the gap. Germline V gene sequence: CDR1 LNHDA, CDR2 SQIVND (reference sequence). The CDR3 consists of 16 residues. The chain's CDR3 is CASSIGQGILQETQYF. CDR3 nucleotide sequence: TGTGCCAGTAGTATCGGCCAGGGGATCCTCCAAGAGACCCAGTACTTC.

The J gene is TRBJ1-1, the V gene TRBV27; D remains unclear. Trimming stripped 7 bases from V and 8 bases from J, with 11 bases between. The CDR3 is 11 residues long. The germline V gene encodes CDR1 MNHEY and CDR2 SMNVEV (reference sequence). The CDR3 reads CASIRAQEAFF. For the CDR3, the DNA is TGTGCCAGCATTCGGGCGCAGGAAGCTTTCTTT.

This clone has only one observation. This chain connects TRBV7-9 to TRBJ2-5, with 9 bases matching TRBD1. The J call may not be correct, given that the DNA end is closer to TRBJ2-7. Germline-derived CDR1 and CDR2 are SEHNR and FQNEAQ (reference sequence). This CDR3 comprises 17 residues. The CDR3 spells CASSSLPWGTGRHEQYF. In DNA form, the CDR3 reads TGTGCCAGCAGCTCCCTACCCTGGGGGACAGGGAGGCACGAGCAGTACTTC.

The V call is TRBV28, the J call TRBJ1-5; D is undetermined. The germline V and J ends were trimmed by 2 bases and 4 bases, with 12 bases remaining between them. This CDR3 spans 15 amino acids. The germline CDR1 and CDR2 sequences are MDHEN and SYDVKM. The CDR3 spells CASSLDNRVNQPQHF. CDR3 DNA: TGTGCCAGCAGTTTAGATAATAGGGTTAATCAGCCCCAGCATTTT.

The chain employs TRBV5-1 and TRBJ2-7; TRBD1 or TRBD2 may be the D gene (7 bases each). This CDR3 is 18 amino acids long. V shed 0 bases and J shed 3 bases, with 22 bases lying between them. Germline lookup yields CDR1 SGHRS and CDR2 YFSETQ. The CDR3 DNA reads as TGCGCCAGCAGCTTGGGGGCCGGGGAGGGGGCCCCAATCTACGAGCAGTACTTC. Translated: CASSLGAGEGAPIYEQYF.

The V and J genes are TRBV5-1 and TRBJ2-1, with 7 bases lining up with TRBD2. V dropped 4 bases and J dropped 5; count of bases not matched to a gene: 3. The CDR3 contains 13 residues. Germline V gene sequence: CDR1 SGHRS, CDR2 YFSETQ. CDR3 nucleotides: TGCGCCAGCAGCCCTAGCGGAGACAATGAGCAGTTCTTC. This encodes CASSPSGDNEQFF.

J is TRBJ1-1 and V is TRBV5-6; tentatively, D is TRBD1 (6 bases). This CDR3 contains 17 residues. Germline V CDR1 and CDR2: SGHDT, YYEEEE. With 2 bases removed from V and 5 bases from J, the gap between germline ends came to 22 bases. CDR3 region: CASSLRPGGAVGTEAFF. In nucleotides, the CDR3 is TGTGCCAGCAGCTTACGCCCCGGGGGGGCTGTGGGGACTGAAGCTTTCTTT.

This chain links TRBV9 with TRBJ2-1, with 8 bases lining up with TRBD2. J lost 0 bases, V lost 0 bases, and 5 bases had no gene match. Germline CDR1 is SGDLS and CDR2 is YYNGEE. This CDR3 is built from 17 residues. CDR3 sequence (DNA): TGTGCCAGCAGCGTAGATGGGGGGACTAGCTCCTACAATGAGCAGTTCTTC. Protein: CASSVDGGTSSYNEQFF.

Only a few counts were recorded for this clone. The J gene is TRBJ1-1, the V gene TRBV5-1; D might be TRBD1 (6 bases). The germline gives CDR1 SGHRS, CDR2 YFSETQ. The CDR3 loop spans 16 amino acids. Trimming left V 0 bases short and J 1 base short, with 13 bases between. The CDR3 nucleotides read TGCGCCAGCAGCTTGGCGGGGGCGGGCGCGAACACTGAAGCTTTCTTT. Protein product: CASSLAGAGANTEAFF.

The V gene is TRBV27, the J gene TRBJ2-1; D gene ambiguous. The germline CDR1 and CDR2 sequences are MNHEY and SMNVEV (reference sequence). The V end was cut by 2 bases, the J end by 8 bases, with 10 bases between. The CDR3 consists of 13 residues. CDR3 nucleotides: TGTGCCAGCAGTTTACCCGGCGGCGATGAGCAGTTCTTC. Its translation: CASSLPGGDEQFF.

This clone was seen only once. This chain joins TRBV29-1 and TRBJ2-4; D not certain. Per the germline V gene, CDR1 is SQVTM and CDR2 is ANQGSEA. The CDR3 is 13 amino acids. V gave up 7 bases and J gave up 3 bases, with 13 bases separating them. The CDR3 region has the DNA TGCAGCGCCGTAGGGTCTGTCAAAAACATTCAGTACTTC. It yields the protein CSAVGSVKNIQYF.

About this clone itself: Other DNA sequences within the sample encode an identical CDR3. The gene calls are TRBV27 and TRBJ1-1, with D maybe TRBD1 (6 bases). Germline loops: CDR1 MNHEY, CDR2 SMNVEV (reference sequence). Trimming took 3 bases from V and 1 from J, leaving 9 bases between them. The CDR3 is 14 amino acids. The CDR3 DNA reads as TGTGCCAGCAGTTTCGGGGGCCGGAACACTGAAGCTTTCTTT. It specifies CASSFGGRNTEAFF.

The chain joins TRBV30 to TRBJ1-4, with no clear D. Germline values: CDR1 GTSNPN, CDR2 SVGIG (reference sequence). CDR3 length: 14 amino acids. Trimming pared 4 bases from V and 3 bases from J, leaving 12 bases between. The CDR3 loop reads CAWIPENPNEKLFF. CDR3 nucleotides: TGTGCCTGGATACCGGAGAACCCTAATGAAAAACTGTTTTTT.

The chain is built from TRBV27 and TRBJ1-4, with D perhaps TRBD1 (5 bases). V was shortened by 4 bases and J by 2 bases, with 11 bases between the two germline ends. This CDR3 region has 15 residues. Germline CDR1 is MNHEY and CDR2 is SMNVEV (reference sequence). The CDR3 bases are TGTGCCAGCAGTTCCCGACAGCACACTAATGAAAAACTGTTTTTT. Translated: CASSSRQHTNEKLFF.

The chain couples TRBV25-1 to TRBJ2-1, with D tentatively TRBD2 (6 bases). The CDR3 has 16 amino acids. Germline V CDR1 and CDR2: MGHDK, SYGVNS. Trimming removed 4 bases at V and 4 bases at J, with 17 bases between. The CDR3 nucleotides read TGTGCCAGCAGTGCCCCCGGCAGGGAGGTTTACAATGAGCAGTTCTTC. It specifies CASSAPGREVYNEQFF.

The J gene is TRBJ2-7, the V gene TRBV2; no firm D call. V lost 2 bases and J lost 3, with 11 bases in between. The length of the CDR3 is 14 residues. The V gene's germline CDR1 is SNHLY and CDR2 FYNNEI. DNA of the CDR3: TGTGCCAGCAGTGAATTTAAGCTGCACTACGAGCAGTACTTC. This codes for CASSEFKLHYEQYF.

V usage is TRBV10-3 and J usage is TRBJ2-1, with unresolved D. The germline V and J ends were trimmed by 3 bases and 7 bases, with 10 bases remaining between them. Germline V gives CDR1 ENHRY, CDR2 SYGVKD. The CDR3 covers 13 residues. CDR3 DNA sequence: TGTGCCATCAGTGATTCGACACCGAATGAGCAGTTCTTC. Amino acids: CAISDSTPNEQFF.

V is TRBV7-1 and J is TRBJ1-4, with 9 bases identical to TRBD1. TRBV7-1 is reported as an ORF; its role is uncertain. Losses at the gene ends were 4 bases for V and 5 bases for J; bases not matched to a gene: 8. The CDR3 loop spans 16 amino acids. CDR3 DNA sequence: TGTGCCAGCAGCTGGGGGACAGGGACCGTGAATGAAAAACTGTTTTTT. It specifies CASSWGTGTVNEKLFF.

This sequence joins TRBV30 and TRBJ2-1; D gene unclear. Trimming took 0 bases from V and 4 from J, leaving 13 bases between them. Germline assignment: CDR1 GTSNPN and CDR2 SVGIG (reference sequence). This CDR3 region has 15 residues. The CDR3 here is CAWSVLWAEYNEQFF. The CDR3 nucleotides are TGTGCCTGGAGTGTACTTTGGGCCGAGTACAATGAGCAGTTCTTC.

The gene calls are TRBV12-5 and TRBJ2-5, with D hard to call. The CDR3 has 12 residues. Between the trimmed V and J ends, which lost 1 base and 10 bases, there was a span of 10 bases. Germline V CDR1 and CDR2: LGHNT, FRNRAP. CDR3: CASGLGRRDQYF. Here the CDR3 DNA reads TGTGCTAGTGGTTTGGGACGGAGAGACCAGTACTTC. Using reference TRBV12-5 and TRBJ2-5 for the parts outside the CDR3, the full variable domain is DARVTQTPRHKVTEMGQEVTMRCQPILGHNTVFWYRQTMMQGLELLAYFRNRAPLDDSGMPKDRFSAEMPDATLATLKIQPSEPRDSAVYFCASGLGRRDQYFGPGTRLLVL.

In its sample, this clone was seen a few times. The gene calls are TRBV9 and TRBJ1-1; D not resolved. V shed 0 bases and J shed 0 bases, with 12 bases lying between them. CDR1 and CDR2 from the germline V gene are SGDLS and YYNGEE. The CDR3 contains 16 residues. The chain's CDR3 is CASSVGVGLMNTEAFF. The CDR3 DNA reads TGTGCCAGCAGCGTAGGTGTCGGTCTAATGAACACTGAAGCTTTCTTT.

This rearrangement joins TRBV28 to TRBJ1-2, with a weak D call TRBD1 (5 bases). Between the trimmed V and J ends, which lost 6 bases and 10 bases, there was a span of 18 bases. The CDR3 runs to 13 residues. Germline V gives CDR1 MDHEN, CDR2 SYDVKM. The CDR3 region has the DNA TGTGCCAGCAGGGATCGATCGGGGGGTGACTACACCTTC. Protein: CASRDRSGGDYTF.